The clone carrying this T cell receptor (beta chain) was counted between two and nine times. The data are from a study of blood T cell repertoires in COVID-19. Whole-study context: Material from acute and convalescent COVID-19 was sourced from the United States, Italy and Spain. From T cells, B-cell-depleted T cells, or PBMCs came the material, which was cDNA or gDNA.

Source study methods: Researchers report that nucleated cell counts were estimated from reference gene primer amplification. The repertoire was sequenced with immunoSEQ multiplex PCR; TCRdb's copy has only in-frame clones and lacks some. For V, J and clone size, that table is used; D and trimming come from the DNA. This table has 100,000 or so clones, 81% appearing once. Germline V gene lookup returns CDR1 MNHNY and CDR2 SVGAGI (reference sequence). V was shortened by 2 bases and J by 1 base, with 8 bases between the two germline ends. The length of the CDR3 is 14 residues. Sequences were obtained from peripheral blood. The receptor's source is a woman between 65 and 79 years old with acute or convalescent COVID-19. The rearrangement joins TRBV6-6 to TRBJ1-1; D is possibly TRBD1 (5 bases). The CDR3 sequence: CASSYGQGNTEAFF. DNA for the CDR3: TGTGCCAGCAGTTACGGGCAGGGGAACACTGAAGCTTTCTTT.